The 12 T cell receptor beta chains in this list originate from one sample, sequenced in a study of CD8 T cells in Susac syndrome. Reverse transcription of 0.5 to 1 ug RNA was performed with random hexamers. Each CDR3 protein is one row after TCRdb ran MiXCR on the immunoSEQ multiplex PCR reads. The data show about 300,000 distinct CDR3 sequences, about 90% seen once. Sequencing was performed on CD4+ T cells from PBMCs. The receptor source for this set is a human donor with multiple sclerosis.

DNA of the CDR3: TGTGCCAGCAGCTGGTGGAAGACTAGCGGATCCTACAATGAGCAGTTCTTC. Encoded protein: CASSWWKTSGSYNEQFF. The chain recombines TRBV5-4 with TRBJ2-1; TRBD2 agrees at 9 bases. Germline CDR1 reads SGHNT; CDR2 reads YYREEE (reference sequence). The CDR3 has 17 residues. The ends lost 3 bases at V and 1 base at J; junction bases unmatched: 8.

The chain uses TRBV6-6 and TRBJ2-3; 12 bases are shared with TRBD2. V trimming: 4 bases; J trimming: 3 bases; junction bases outside the gene matches: 2. The CDR3 length is 15 residues. The germline V gene has CDR1 MNHNY and CDR2 SVGAGI (reference sequence). In nucleotides, the CDR3 is TGTGCCAGCAGTTCTAGCGGGGGGGCAACAGATACGCAGTATTTT. As protein: CASSSSGGATDTQYF.

This sequence joins TRBV3-1 and TRBJ2-5; no clear D gene. V was pared by 4 bases and J by 2 bases, with 11 bases between. CDR1 is LGHDT and CDR2 is YNNKEL in the germline V gene (reference sequence). The CDR3 is made up of 14 amino acids. The CDR3 loop reads CASSPFYRQETQYF. The CDR3, as DNA: TGTGCCAGCAGCCCATTCTACAGACAAGAGACCCAGTACTTC.

The V and J genes are TRBV12-3 or TRBV12-4 and TRBJ1-3, with 11 bases identical to TRBD1. V was clipped by 8 bases and J by 4 bases; unmatched bases: 4. This CDR3 spans 14 amino acids. DNA of the CDR3: TGTGCCAGCGGACAGGGGGCACAAGGAAACACCATATATTTT. It codes for CASGQGAQGNTIYF.

V is TRBV6-2 or TRBV6-3 and J is TRBJ2-3; D is undetermined. CDR1 MNHEY and CDR2 SVGEGT come from the germline V gene. Trimming removed 3 bases at V and 4 bases at J, with 11 bases between. CDR3 length equals 14 residues. In DNA, the CDR3 is TGTGCCAGCAGTTATCATCCGGACGCAGATACGCAGTATTTT. This encodes CASSYHPDADTQYF.

The genes are TRBV30 and TRBJ2-3; TRBD2 matches 12 bases. The J segment lost 10 bases and the V segment lost 2 bases, leaving 7 bases of the junction unmatched. Germline values: CDR1 GTSNPN, CDR2 SVGIG (reference sequence). The CDR3 is 14 residues long. The CDR3, as DNA: TGTGCCTGGAGTCTAGCGGGGGGGCCGTACGCGCAGTATTTT. Amino acid sequence: CAWSLAGGPYAQYF.

This chain joins TRBV29-1 and TRBJ2-1, with 12 nucleotides matching TRBD2. CDR3 length equals 18 residues. Germline V gene sequence: CDR1 SQVTM, CDR2 ANQGSEA. The trim removed 5 bases at V and 2 bases at J, leaving 13 bases unmatched. CDR3 sequence: CSVFRTSGIEGAYNEQFF. CDR3 nucleotide sequence: TGCAGCGTTTTCAGGACTAGCGGGATAGAAGGGGCCTACAATGAGCAGTTCTTC.

The genes are TRBV6-2 or TRBV6-3 and TRBJ2-6; TRBD1 aligns across 11 bases. Losses at the gene ends were 4 bases for V and 1 base for J; bases not matched to a gene: 6. The CDR3 spans 18 residues. Germline values: CDR1 MNHEY, CDR2 SVGEGT. As DNA, the CDR3 is TGTGCCAGCAGTTTCCGGACAGGGGGCTCGTCTGGGGCCAACGTCCTGACTTTC. Protein product: CASSFRTGGSSGANVLTF.

This rearrangement joins TRBV10-3 to TRBJ2-7, with 7 bases lining up with TRBD2. CDR1 ENHRY and CDR2 SYGVKD come from the germline V gene. V gave up 8 bases and J gave up 5 bases; unmatched junction bases: 6. This CDR3 is 12 amino acids long. CDR3 sequence: CAIGGGSDEQYF. The DNA of the CDR3 is TGTGCCATCGGAGGCGGGAGCGACGAGCAGTACTTC.

The V and J genes are TRBV6-2 or TRBV6-3 and TRBJ2-7; unclear D gene. This CDR3 has 15 amino acids. The germline V and J ends were trimmed by 2 bases and 3 bases, with 14 bases remaining between them. The germline CDR1 and CDR2 sequences are MNHEY and SVGEGT. Here the CDR3 reads CASSYGPRTGYEQYF. DNA for the CDR3: TGTGCCAGCAGTTACGGCCCAAGGACGGGCTACGAGCAGTACTTC.

This chain joins TRBV9 and TRBJ2-7; the D gene is possibly TRBD1 (5 bases). The CDR3 has 14 residues. Germline CDR1 is SGDLS and CDR2 is YYNGEE. The germline V and J ends were trimmed by 1 base and 0 bases, with 8 bases remaining between them. CDR3 loop: CASSVSRVSYEQYF. The CDR3 DNA reads as TGTGCCAGCAGCGTAAGCAGGGTCTCCTACGAGCAGTACTTC.

V gene TRBV12-3 or TRBV12-4 combines with J gene TRBJ2-1; TRBD2 aligns across 7 bases. CDR3 length equals 18 residues. J lost 7 bases, V lost 3 bases, and 18 bases had no gene match. Written as DNA, the CDR3 is TGTGCCAGCAGTTTCGTCTCGGCGGGGCGGGGGTGGGAAAATGAGCAGTTCTTC. It encodes CASSFVSAGRGWENEQFF.